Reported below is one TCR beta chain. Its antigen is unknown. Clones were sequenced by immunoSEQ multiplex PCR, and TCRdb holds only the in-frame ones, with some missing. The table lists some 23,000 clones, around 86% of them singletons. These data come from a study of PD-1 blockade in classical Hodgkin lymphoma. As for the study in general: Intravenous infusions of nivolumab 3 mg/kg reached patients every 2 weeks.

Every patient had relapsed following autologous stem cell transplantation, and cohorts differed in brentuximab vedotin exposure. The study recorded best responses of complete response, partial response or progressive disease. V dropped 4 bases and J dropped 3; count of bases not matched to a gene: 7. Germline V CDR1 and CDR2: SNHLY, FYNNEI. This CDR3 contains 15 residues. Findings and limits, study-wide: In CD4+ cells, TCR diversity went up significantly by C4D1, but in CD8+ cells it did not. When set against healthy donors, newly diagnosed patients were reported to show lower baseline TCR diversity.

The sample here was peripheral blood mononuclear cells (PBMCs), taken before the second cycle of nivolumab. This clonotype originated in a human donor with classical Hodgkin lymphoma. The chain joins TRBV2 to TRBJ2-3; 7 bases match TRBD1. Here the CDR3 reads CASSVDRVGTDTQYF. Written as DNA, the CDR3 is TGTGCCAGCAGTGTTGACAGGGTTGGGACAGATACGCAGTATTTT.